This TCR beta chain was found in a study of early T cells in non-severe SARS-CoV-2 infection. Whole-study context: The sequenced material was bulk RNA from unsorted whole blood, and its chains were unpaired.

This clonotype has more than one count but fewer than ten. Trimming stripped 5 bases from V and 5 bases from J, with 10 bases between. CDR1 KGHSH and CDR2 LQKENI come from the germline V gene. The CDR3 has 12 amino acids. The library protocol tagged individual cDNA molecules with unique molecular identifiers. Using its own MiXCR run on the 5' RACE reads, TCRdb lists one record per CDR3 protein. The table lists approximately 40,000 distinct CDR3 sequences, 5.5% to 7.5% of them singletons. V is TRBV18 and J is TRBJ2-7; D might be TRBD1 (6 bases). The sample consisted of whole blood, taken at baseline. This clonotype was obtained from an adult who was a healthcare worker with PCR-confirmed SARS-CoV-2 infection or an uninfected control (not recorded which). As DNA, the CDR3 is TGTGCCAGCTCATCGAACAGGGACGAGCAGTACTTC. Residues: CASSSNRDEQYF.